This TCR beta chain was recovered during a study of a mutant IDH1 vaccine in newly diagnosed glioma. Overall study context: Radiotherapy alone preceded vaccination by 4-6 weeks; alternatively, vaccination started with temozolomide cycles. Averaging approximately 40 years of age, treated patients were about 62% male and roughly 40% female.

Time point noted: week 47, end of study. Vaccine doses each comprised 300 ug of mutant IDH1 20-mer peptide, with topical imiquimod. Here immunoSEQ multiplex PCR was the method, and the copy in TCRdb shows in-frame clones only, minus some. The table shows tens of thousands of clones, with about two thirds occurring only once. A note on this clone: The antigen remains unidentified.

Germline CDR1 is SGHRS and CDR2 is YFSETQ. The CDR3 runs 14 residues. Trimming shortened V by 4 bases and J by 0 bases, and 10 bases separated the two germline ends. The sequencing here drew on peripheral blood mononuclear cells (PBMCs), taken from a glioma patient whose treatment included an IDH1 peptide vaccine. The TCR originated in a middle-aged man with glioma. Some clones in this sample may be carry-over from other donors' samples. The rearrangement links TRBV5-1 to TRBJ1-2; D not certain. This CDR3 is CASSPDGTNYGYTF. As DNA, the CDR3 is TGCGCCAGCAGCCCCGACGGGACTAACTATGGCTACACCTTC.